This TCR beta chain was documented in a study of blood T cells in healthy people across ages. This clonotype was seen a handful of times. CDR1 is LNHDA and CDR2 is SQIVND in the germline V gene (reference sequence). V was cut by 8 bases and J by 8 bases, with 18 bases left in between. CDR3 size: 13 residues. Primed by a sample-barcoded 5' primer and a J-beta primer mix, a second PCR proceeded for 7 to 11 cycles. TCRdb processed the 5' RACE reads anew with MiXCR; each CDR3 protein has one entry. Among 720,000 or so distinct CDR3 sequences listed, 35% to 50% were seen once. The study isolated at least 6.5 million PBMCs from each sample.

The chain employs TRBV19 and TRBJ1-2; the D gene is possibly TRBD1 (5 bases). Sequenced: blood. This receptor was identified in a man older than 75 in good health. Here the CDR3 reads CASYPGAGGGYTF. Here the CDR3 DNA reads TGTGCCAGTTATCCTGGGGCAGGCGGCGGCTACACCTTC.